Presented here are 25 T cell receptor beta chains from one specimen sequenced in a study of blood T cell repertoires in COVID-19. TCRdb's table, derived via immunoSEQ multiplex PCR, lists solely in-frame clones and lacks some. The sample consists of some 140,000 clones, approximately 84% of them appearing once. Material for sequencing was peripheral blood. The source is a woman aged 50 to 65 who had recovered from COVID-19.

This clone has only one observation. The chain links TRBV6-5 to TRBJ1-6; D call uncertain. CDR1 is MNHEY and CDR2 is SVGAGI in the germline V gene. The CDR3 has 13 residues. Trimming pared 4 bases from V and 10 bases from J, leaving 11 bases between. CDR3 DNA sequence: TGTGCCAGCAGTTGGGAGAGGGAATCACCCCTCCACTTT. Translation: CASSWERESPLHF.

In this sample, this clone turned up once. CDR3 residues: CASSESKSSTSIRETQYF. CDR3 bases: TGTGCCAGCAGTGAATCCAAGAGTTCGACTAGTATTCGGGAGACCCAGTACTTC. The chain combines TRBV6-1 with TRBJ2-5; TRBD2 might be the D (6 bases). Germline V gene sequence: CDR1 MNHNS, CDR2 SASEGT. Trimming cost V 2 bases and J 5 bases, with 24 bases left between them. This CDR3 has 18 residues.

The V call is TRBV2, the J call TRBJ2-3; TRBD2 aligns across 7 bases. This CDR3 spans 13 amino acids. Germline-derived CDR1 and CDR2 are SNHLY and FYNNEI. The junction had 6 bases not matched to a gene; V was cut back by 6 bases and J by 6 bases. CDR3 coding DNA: TGTGCCAGCAGAAGGGGAGGGGCTGATACGCAGTATTTT. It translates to CASRRGGADTQYF.

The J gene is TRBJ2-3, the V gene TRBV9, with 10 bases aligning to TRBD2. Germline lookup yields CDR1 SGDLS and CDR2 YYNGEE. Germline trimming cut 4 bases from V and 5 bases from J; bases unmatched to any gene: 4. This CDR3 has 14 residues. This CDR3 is CASSLAGGLDTQYF. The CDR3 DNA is TGTGCCAGCAGCTTAGCGGGGGGCTTAGATACGCAGTATTTT.

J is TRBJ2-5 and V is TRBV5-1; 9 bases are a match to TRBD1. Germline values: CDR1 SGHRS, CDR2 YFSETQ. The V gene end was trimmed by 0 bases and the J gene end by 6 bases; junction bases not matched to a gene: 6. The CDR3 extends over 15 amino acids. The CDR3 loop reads CASSLGADRGKTQYF. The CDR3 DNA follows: TGCGCCAGCAGCTTGGGTGCGGACAGGGGAAAGACCCAGTACTTC.

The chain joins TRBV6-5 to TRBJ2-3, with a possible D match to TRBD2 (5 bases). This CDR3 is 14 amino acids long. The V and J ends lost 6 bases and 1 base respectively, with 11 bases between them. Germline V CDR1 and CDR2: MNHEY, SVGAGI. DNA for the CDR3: TGTGCCAGCAGGGGTGGGAGTGGCACAGATACGCAGTATTTT. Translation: CASRGGSGTDTQYF.

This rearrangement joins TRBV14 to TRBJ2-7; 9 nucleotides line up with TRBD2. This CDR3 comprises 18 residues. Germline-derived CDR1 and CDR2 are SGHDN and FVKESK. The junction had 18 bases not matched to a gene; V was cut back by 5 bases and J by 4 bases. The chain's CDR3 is CASSTEEIGSGRFYEQYF. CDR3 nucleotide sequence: TGTGCCAGCAGCACAGAGGAGATAGGTAGCGGGAGATTTTACGAGCAGTACTTC.

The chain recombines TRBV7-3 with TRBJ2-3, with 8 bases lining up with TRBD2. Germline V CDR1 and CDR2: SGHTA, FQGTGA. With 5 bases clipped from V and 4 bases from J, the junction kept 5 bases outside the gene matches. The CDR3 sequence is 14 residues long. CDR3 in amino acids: CASSRGGSADTQYF. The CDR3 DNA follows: TGTGCCAGCAGCCGGGGGGGCAGCGCAGATACGCAGTATTTT.

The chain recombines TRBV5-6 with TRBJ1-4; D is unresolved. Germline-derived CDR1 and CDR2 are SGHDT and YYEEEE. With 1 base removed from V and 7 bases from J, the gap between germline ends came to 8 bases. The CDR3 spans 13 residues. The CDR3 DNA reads TGTGCCAGCAGCTTGATCAGCGGTGAAAAACTGTTTTTT. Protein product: CASSLISGEKLFF. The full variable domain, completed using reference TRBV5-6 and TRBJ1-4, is DAGVTQSPTHLIKTRGQQVTLRCSPKSGHDTVSWYQQALGQGPQFIFQYYEEEERQRGNFPDRFSGHQFPNYSSELNVNALLLGDSALYLCASSLISGEKLFFGSGTQLSVL.

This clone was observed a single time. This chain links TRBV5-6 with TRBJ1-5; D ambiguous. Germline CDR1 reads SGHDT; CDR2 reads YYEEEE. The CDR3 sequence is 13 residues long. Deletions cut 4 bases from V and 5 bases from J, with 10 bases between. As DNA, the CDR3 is TGTGCCAGCAGCCGTAACCGGGATCAGCCCCAGCATTTT. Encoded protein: CASSRNRDQPQHF. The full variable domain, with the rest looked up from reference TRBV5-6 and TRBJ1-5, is DAGVTQSPTHLIKTRGQQVTLRCSPKSGHDTVSWYQQALGQGPQFIFQYYEEEERQRGNFPDRFSGHQFPNYSSELNVNALLLGDSALYLCASSRNRDQPQHFGDGTRLSIL.

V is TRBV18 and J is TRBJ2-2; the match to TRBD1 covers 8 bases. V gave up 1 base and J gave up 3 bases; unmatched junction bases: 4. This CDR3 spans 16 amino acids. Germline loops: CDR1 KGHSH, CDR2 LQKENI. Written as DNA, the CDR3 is TGTGCCAGCTCACCACGGTCACAGGGGGACACCGGGGAGCTGTTTTTT. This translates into CASSPRSQGDTGELFF.

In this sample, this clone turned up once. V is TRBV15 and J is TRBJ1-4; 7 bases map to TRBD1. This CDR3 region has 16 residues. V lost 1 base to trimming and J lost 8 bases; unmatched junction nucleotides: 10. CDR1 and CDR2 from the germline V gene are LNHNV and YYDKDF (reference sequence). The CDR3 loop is CATSRGGGRRGEKLFF. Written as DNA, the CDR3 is TGTGCCACCAGCAGAGGAGGGGGCCGACGTGGGGAAAAACTGTTTTTT.

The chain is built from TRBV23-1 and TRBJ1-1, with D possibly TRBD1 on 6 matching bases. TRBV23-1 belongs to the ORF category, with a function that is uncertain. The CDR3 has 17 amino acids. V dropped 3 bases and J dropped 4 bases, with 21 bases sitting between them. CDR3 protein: CASSHPGHRTGCTEAFF. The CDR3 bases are TGCGCCAGCAGTCACCCGGGACACCGAACGGGGTGCACTGAAGCTTTCTTT.

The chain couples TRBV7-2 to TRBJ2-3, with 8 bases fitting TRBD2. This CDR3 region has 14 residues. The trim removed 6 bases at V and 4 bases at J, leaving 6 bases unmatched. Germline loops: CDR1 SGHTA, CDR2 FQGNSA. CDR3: CASSYGGGSDTQYF. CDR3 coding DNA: TGTGCCAGCAGTTACGGGGGGGGGTCAGATACGCAGTATTTT.

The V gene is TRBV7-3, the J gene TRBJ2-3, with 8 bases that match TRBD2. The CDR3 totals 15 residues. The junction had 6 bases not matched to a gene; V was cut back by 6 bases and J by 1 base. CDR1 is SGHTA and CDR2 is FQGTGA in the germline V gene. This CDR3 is CASSRYSGGTDTQYF. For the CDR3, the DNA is TGTGCCAGCAGTCGATATAGCGGGGGCACAGATACGCAGTATTTT.

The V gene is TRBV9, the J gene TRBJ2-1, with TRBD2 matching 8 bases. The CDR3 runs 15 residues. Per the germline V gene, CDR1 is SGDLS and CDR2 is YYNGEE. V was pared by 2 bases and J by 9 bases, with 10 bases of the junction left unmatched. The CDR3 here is CASSVGGALFSEQFF. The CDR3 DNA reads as TGTGCCAGCAGCGTCGGGGGGGCTCTTTTCTCTGAGCAGTTCTTC.

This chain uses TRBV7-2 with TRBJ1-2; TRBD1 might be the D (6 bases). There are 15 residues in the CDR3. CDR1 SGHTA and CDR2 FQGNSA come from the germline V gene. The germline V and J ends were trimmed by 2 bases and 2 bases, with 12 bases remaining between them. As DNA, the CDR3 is TGTGCCAGCAGCTTAAACAGGGATCACAACTATGGCTACACCTTC. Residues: CASSLNRDHNYGYTF.

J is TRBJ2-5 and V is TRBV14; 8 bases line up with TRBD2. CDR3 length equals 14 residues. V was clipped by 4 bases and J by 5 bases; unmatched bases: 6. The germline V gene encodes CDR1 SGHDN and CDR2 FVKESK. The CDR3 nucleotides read TGTGCCAGCAGCCGACTAGCGCTGGGGGAGACCCAGTACTTC. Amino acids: CASSRLALGETQYF.

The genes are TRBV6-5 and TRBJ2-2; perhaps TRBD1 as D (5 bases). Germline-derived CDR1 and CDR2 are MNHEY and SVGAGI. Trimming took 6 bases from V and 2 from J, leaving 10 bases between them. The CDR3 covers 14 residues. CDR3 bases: TGTGCCAGCAGCCTAGGGGCAAACACCGGGGAGCTGTTTTTT. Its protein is CASSLGANTGELFF.

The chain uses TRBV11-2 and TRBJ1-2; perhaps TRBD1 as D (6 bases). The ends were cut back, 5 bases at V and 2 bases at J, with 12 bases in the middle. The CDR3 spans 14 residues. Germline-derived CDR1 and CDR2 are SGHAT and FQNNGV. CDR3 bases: TGTGCCAGCAGCGCGACAGGATCAAACTATGGCTACACCTTC. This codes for CASSATGSNYGYTF.

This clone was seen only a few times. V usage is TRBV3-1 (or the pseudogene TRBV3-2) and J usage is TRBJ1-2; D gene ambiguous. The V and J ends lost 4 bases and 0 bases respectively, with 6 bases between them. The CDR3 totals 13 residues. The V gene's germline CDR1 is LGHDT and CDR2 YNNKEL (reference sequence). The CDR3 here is CASSRGANYGYTF. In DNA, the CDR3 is TGTGCCAGCAGCCGAGGAGCTAACTATGGCTACACCTTC.

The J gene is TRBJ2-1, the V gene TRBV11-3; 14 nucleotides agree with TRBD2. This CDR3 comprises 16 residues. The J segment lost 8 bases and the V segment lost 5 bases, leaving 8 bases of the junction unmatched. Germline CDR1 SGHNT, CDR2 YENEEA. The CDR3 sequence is CASSRGLAGGFDEQFF. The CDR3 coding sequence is TGTGCCAGCAGCCGCGGACTAGCGGGAGGCTTCGATGAGCAGTTCTTC.

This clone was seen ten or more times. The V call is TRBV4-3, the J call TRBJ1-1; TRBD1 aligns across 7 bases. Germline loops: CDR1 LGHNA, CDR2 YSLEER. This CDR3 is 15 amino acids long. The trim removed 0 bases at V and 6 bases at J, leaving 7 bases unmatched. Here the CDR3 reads CASSQDINRGSEAFF. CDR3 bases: TGCGCCAGCAGCCAAGACATTAACAGGGGCTCTGAAGCTTTCTTT.

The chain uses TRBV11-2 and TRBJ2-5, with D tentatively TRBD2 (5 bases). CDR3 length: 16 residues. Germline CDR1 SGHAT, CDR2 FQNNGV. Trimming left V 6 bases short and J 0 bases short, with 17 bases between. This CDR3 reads CASRSESGKDQETQYF. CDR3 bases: TGTGCCAGCAGATCCGAATCGGGAAAAGACCAAGAGACCCAGTACTTC.

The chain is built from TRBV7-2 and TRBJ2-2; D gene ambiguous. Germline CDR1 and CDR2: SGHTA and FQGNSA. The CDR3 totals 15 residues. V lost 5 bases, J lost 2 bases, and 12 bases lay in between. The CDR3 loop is CASSPGAYNTGELFF. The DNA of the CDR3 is TGTGCCAGCAGCCCAGGCGCCTATAACACCGGGGAGCTGTTTTTT.